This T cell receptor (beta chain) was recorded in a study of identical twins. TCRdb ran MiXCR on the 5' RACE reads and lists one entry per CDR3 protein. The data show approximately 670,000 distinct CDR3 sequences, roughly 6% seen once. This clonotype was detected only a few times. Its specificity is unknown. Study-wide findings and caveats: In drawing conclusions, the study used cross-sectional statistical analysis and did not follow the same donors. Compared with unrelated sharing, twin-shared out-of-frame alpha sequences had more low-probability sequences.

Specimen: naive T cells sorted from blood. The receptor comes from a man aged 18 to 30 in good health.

CDR3 protein: CASSQVDWGTKNIQYF. In DNA, the CDR3 is TGTGCCAGCAGCCAAGTAGACTGGGGAACCAAAAACATTCAGTACTTC. The chain uses TRBV3-1 and TRBJ2-4; D gene uncertain. The CDR3 is 16 amino acids. Trimming took 1 base from V and 2 from J, leaving 12 bases between them. Germline lookup yields CDR1 LGHDT and CDR2 YNNKEL (reference sequence).